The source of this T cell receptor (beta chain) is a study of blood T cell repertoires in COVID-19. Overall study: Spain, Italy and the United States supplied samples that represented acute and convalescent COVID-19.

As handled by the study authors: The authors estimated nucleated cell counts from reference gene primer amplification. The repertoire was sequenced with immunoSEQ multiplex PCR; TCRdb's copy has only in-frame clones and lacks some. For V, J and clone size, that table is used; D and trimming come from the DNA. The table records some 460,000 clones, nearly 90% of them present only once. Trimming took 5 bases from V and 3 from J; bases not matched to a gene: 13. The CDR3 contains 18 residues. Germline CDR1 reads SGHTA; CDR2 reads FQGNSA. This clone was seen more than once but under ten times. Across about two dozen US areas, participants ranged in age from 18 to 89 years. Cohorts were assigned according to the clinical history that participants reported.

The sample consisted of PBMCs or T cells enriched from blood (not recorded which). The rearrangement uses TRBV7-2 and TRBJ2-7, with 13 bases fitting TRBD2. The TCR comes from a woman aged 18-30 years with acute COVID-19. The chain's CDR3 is CASSAGLAGVNYVYEQYF. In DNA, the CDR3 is TGTGCCAGCAGCGCAGGACTAGCGGGAGTGAACTACGTCTACGAGCAGTACTTC.